This T cell receptor beta chain was sequenced for a study of regulatory T cells in long-lasting Graves disease. About the study: For under 3 months, newly diagnosed Graves' patients had been taking antithyroid drugs. Whole-study findings and limits: TCR diversity in persistent Graves' patients was below that of newly diagnosed ones.

Arm-PCR of CDR3 regions with iRepertoire HTBI primers generated TCR beta libraries. In TCRdb, the multiplex PCR reads were re-called with MiXCR into one record per CDR3 protein. The sample includes roughly 420,000 distinct CDR3 sequences, 15% to 20% of them seen just once. Time point denoted: newly diagnosed GD, antithyroid drugs for less than 3 months. Researchers made the TCR library from RNA that was extracted from PBMCs. Germline lookup yields CDR1 SEHNR and CDR2 FQNEAQ (reference sequence). The CDR3 loop spans 15 amino acids. The germline V and J ends were trimmed by 5 bases and 0 bases, with 12 bases remaining between them. With regard to this clonotype: Its antigen remains unknown.

The sample also formed part of further work on T cells in Graves' hyperthyroidism and ophthalmopathy. That work states: When the TCR CDR3 underwent first-round RT-PCR, the HTBI primer set was used. Blood shared most expanded thyroid clonotypes above 0.001.

Sample: peripheral blood mononuclear cells (PBMCs), taken at new diagnosis, from a patient treated with antithyroid drugs. The source of this sequence is a woman aged 25 to 39 with Graves disease. The chain combines TRBV7-9 with TRBJ2-3; D is possibly TRBD2 (6 bases). In DNA, the CDR3 is TGTGCCAGCAGCAAATGGGACTCCAGCACAGATACGCAGTATTTT. The encoded protein is CASSKWDSSTDTQYF.